The 21 T cell receptor beta chains listed next were all sequenced from one sample in a study of shared clonotypes between healthy human individuals. Clones were sequenced by immunoSEQ multiplex PCR, and TCRdb holds only the in-frame ones, with some missing. Of roughly 320,000 clones in the sample, 87% were seen once. Sequences were obtained from memory CD8+ T cells sorted from blood. Subset indicated: CD45RO+ cells pooled with CCR7-negative TemRA cells. Source of these receptors: a man aged 18 to 29 in good health.

The chain employs TRBV4-1 and TRBJ1-1, with 7 positions matching TRBD1. V shed 0 bases, J shed 7 bases, and the junction held 2 bases outside the gene matches. The germline V gene encodes CDR1 MGHRA and CDR2 YSYEKL. The CDR3 sequence is 13 residues long. DNA for the CDR3: TGCGCCAGCAGCCAAGATAGGGGGCTTGAAGCTTTCTTT. It yields the protein CASSQDRGLEAFF.

Written as DNA, the CDR3 is TGTGCCTGGGGGTGGGTAGCGGGAGAGACCCAGTACTTC. Translating it yields CAWGWVAGETQYF. This chain links TRBV30 with TRBJ2-5, with TRBD2 matching over 7 bases. The trim removed 5 bases at V and 4 bases at J, leaving 7 bases unmatched. Germline CDR1 reads GTSNPN; CDR2 reads SVGIG (reference sequence). This CDR3 has 13 amino acids. The complete variable domain, with remaining parts taken from reference TRBV30 and TRBJ2-5, reads SQTIHQWPATLVQPVGSPLSLECTVEGTSNPNLYWYRQAAGRGLQLLFYSVGIGQISSEVPQNLSASRPQDRQFILSSKKLLLSDSGFYLCAWGWVAGETQYFGPGTRLLVL.

V is TRBV29-1 and J is TRBJ2-3; D perhaps matches TRBD2 (7 bases). The CDR3 spans 16 residues. Germline V gene lookup returns CDR1 SQVTM and CDR2 ANQGSEA. V lost 6 bases and J 4 bases, leaving 23 bases between the germline ends. The CDR3 region has the DNA TGCAGCGTGGAGGGGGGGAGGCGGGAGCGATCAGATACGCAGTATTTT. It yields the protein CSVEGGRRERSDTQYF.

The chain recombines TRBV29-1 with TRBJ2-1; D unclear. Germline CDR1 and CDR2: SQVTM and ANQGSEA. The CDR3 is 12 amino acids. Trimming stripped 8 bases from V and 9 bases from J, with 17 bases between. This chain's CDR3 is CSTERVVAEQFF. The CDR3 DNA follows: TGCAGCACCGAAAGGGTAGTGGCTGAGCAGTTCTTC.

The chain links TRBV5-1 to TRBJ1-2; 8 positions match TRBD1. CDR3 length equals 15 residues. V was pared by 4 bases and J by 1 base, with 6 bases of the junction left unmatched. Germline V gene lookup returns CDR1 SGHRS and CDR2 YFSETQ. For the CDR3, the DNA is TGCGCCAGCAGCGCCAGGGGGCAGGATAACTATGGCTACACCTTC. It yields the protein CASSARGQDNYGYTF.

The J gene is TRBJ1-2, the V gene TRBV25-1; D may be TRBD1 (6 bases). Germline V CDR1 and CDR2: MGHDK, SYGVNS. The V end lost 4 bases, the J end lost 2 bases, and 8 bases lay between the germline ends. The CDR3 runs 13 residues. The CDR3 nucleotides are TGTGCCAGCAGTGCAGGACAGAACTATGGCTACACCTTC. Its protein is CASSAGQNYGYTF.

The J gene is TRBJ2-7, the V gene TRBV23-1; D is ambiguous. TRBV23-1 counts as an open reading frame of uncertain function. The CDR3 sequence is 14 residues long. The germline V and J ends were trimmed by 4 bases and 0 bases, with 10 bases remaining between them. The CDR3 bases are TGCGCCAGCAGTCTCAAGTACGGCTCCTACGAGCAGTACTTC. Its translation: CASSLKYGSYEQYF.

The chain couples TRBV9 to TRBJ2-7, with a tentative D call TRBD1 (6 bases). Germline V gene data show CDR1 as SGDLS and CDR2 as YYNGEE. V was shortened by 0 bases and J by 3 bases, with 7 bases between the two germline ends. The CDR3 runs to 13 residues. The CDR3 region has the DNA TGTGCCAGCAGCGTAGGACAGGTCTACGAGCAGTACTTC. Its protein is CASSVGQVYEQYF.

The chain combines TRBV4-1 with TRBJ1-1; no clear D gene. From germline, CDR1 is MGHRA and CDR2 YSYEKL. The CDR3 extends over 13 amino acids. Trimming took 1 base from V and 2 from J, leaving 5 bases between them. CDR3 DNA: TGCGCCAGCAGCCAAGCAGGTAACACTGAAGCTTTCTTT. Amino acids: CASSQAGNTEAFF.

The genes are TRBV6-5 and TRBJ2-5; TRBD1 matches at 10 bases. The germline CDR1 and CDR2 sequences are MNHEY and SVGAGI. With 7 bases clipped from V and 4 bases from J, the junction kept 9 bases outside the gene matches. The CDR3 covers 15 residues. Here the CDR3 reads CASNPTGGAGETQYF. As DNA, the CDR3 is TGTGCCAGCAACCCGACAGGGGGCGCGGGAGAGACCCAGTACTTC.

The V gene is TRBV9, the J gene TRBJ2-7; 7 bases map to TRBD1. Germline V CDR1 and CDR2: SGDLS, YYNGEE. The CDR3 sequence is 14 residues long. V lost 0 bases, J lost 3 bases, and 3 bases stayed unmatched. The CDR3 bases are TGTGCCAGCAGCGTAGGCCCAGGGGGCTACGAGCAGTACTTC. As protein: CASSVGPGGYEQYF.

This clone was seen repeatedly, ten times or more. This chain joins TRBV6-6 and TRBJ2-3; D is ambiguous. The CDR3 is 13 residues long. V gave up 6 bases and J gave up 4 bases, with 11 bases separating them. Germline CDR1 MNHNY, CDR2 SVGAGI (reference sequence). In DNA, the CDR3 is TGTGCCAGCAGCTACCTCGCGGCAGATACGCAGTATTTT. It is translated as CASSYLAADTQYF.

The gene calls are TRBV7-2 and TRBJ2-3; 9 bases line up with TRBD2. The germline CDR1 and CDR2 sequences are SGHTA and FQGNSA. Unmatched junction bases numbered 19, after V lost 8 bases and J lost 1 base. CDR3 length: 19 residues. The CDR3 protein is CASPWPISGGLGGTDTQYF. The CDR3 DNA sequence: TGTGCCAGCCCCTGGCCAATTAGCGGGGGCCTCGGAGGCACAGATACGCAGTATTTT. Looking up the rest from reference TRBV7-2 and TRBJ2-3 gives the full variable domain: GAGVSQSPSNKVTEKGKDVELRCDPISGHTALYWYRQSLGQGLEFLIYFQGNSAPDKSGLPSDRFSAERTGGSVSTLTIQRTQQEDSAVYLCASPWPISGGLGGTDTQYFGPGTRLTVL.

The DNA of the CDR3 is TGTGCCTGGAGTGTTACAGGGGAGTCCGGTTACGAGCAGTACTTC. It codes for CAWSVTGESGYEQYF. The chain links TRBV30 to TRBJ2-7; 7 nucleotides agree with TRBD1. The CDR3 sequence is 15 residues long. Looked up from germline, CDR1 is GTSNPN and CDR2 is SVGIG (reference sequence). V was pared by 0 bases and J by 4 bases, with 9 bases of the junction left unmatched.

The chain couples TRBV9 to TRBJ2-7, with 9 positions matching TRBD1. Germline V gives CDR1 SGDLS, CDR2 YYNGEE. The CDR3 is 16 residues long. Trimming removed 4 bases from V and 3 bases from J; junction bases left unmatched: 11. The CDR3 loop is CASSYTPGQGYYEQYF. CDR3 nucleotides: TGTGCCAGCAGCTATACCCCGGGACAGGGTTACTACGAGCAGTACTTC.

The chain links TRBV19 to TRBJ1-4, with a weak D call TRBD1 (5 bases). V was clipped by 6 bases and J by 8 bases, with 16 bases between them. CDR3 size: 14 residues. Germline CDR1 reads LNHDA; CDR2 reads SQIVND (reference sequence). CDR3 DNA sequence: TGTGCCAGTAGCCCACAGGCGCGAGGGGAAAAACTGTTTTTT. As protein: CASSPQARGEKLFF. The entire variable domain, with the rest obtained from reference TRBV19 and TRBJ1-4, is as follows: DGGITQSPKYLFRKEGQNVTLSCEQNLNHDAMYWYRQDPGQGLRLIYYSQIVNDFQKGDIAEGYSVSREKKESFPLTVTSAQKNPTAFYLCASSPQARGEKLFFGSGTQLSVL.

V gene TRBV6-6 combines with J gene TRBJ2-2, with TRBD2 matching over 9 bases. CDR1 and CDR2 (germline): MNHNY, SVGAGI (reference sequence). The J segment lost 3 bases and the V segment lost 0 bases, leaving 2 bases of the junction unmatched. CDR3 length: 16 residues. CDR3 DNA: TGTGCCAGCAGTTACTCTTTAGCGGGAGACACCGGGGAGCTGTTTTTT. This encodes CASSYSLAGDTGELFF.

V usage is TRBV7-9 and J usage is TRBJ2-3; D gene uncertain. The CDR3 runs to 13 residues. V shed 6 bases and J shed 0 bases, with 7 bases lying between them. Germline V gene sequence: CDR1 SEHNR, CDR2 FQNEAQ (reference sequence). The CDR3 DNA sequence: TGTGCCAGCAGGGGTACTAGCACAGATACGCAGTATTTT. This gives the protein CASRGTSTDTQYF. The full variable domain, rest sourced from reference TRBV7-9 and TRBJ2-3, is DTGVSQNPRHKITKRGQNVTFRCDPISEHNRLYWYRQTLGQGPEFLTYFQNEAQLEKSRLLSDRFSAERPKGSFSTLEIQRTEQGDSAMYLCASRGTSTDTQYFGPGTRLTVL.

The V and J genes are TRBV9 and TRBJ2-3, with 8 bases identical to TRBD1. Losses at the gene ends were 4 bases for V and 6 bases for J; bases not matched to a gene: 13. The length of the CDR3 is 16 residues. Germline values: CDR1 SGDLS, CDR2 YYNGEE. The CDR3 region is CASSTPAGTGHDTQYF. The CDR3 DNA follows: TGTGCCAGCAGCACCCCTGCCGGGACAGGCCACGATACGCAGTATTTT.

The sample holds one count of this clone. The genes are TRBV7-9 and TRBJ2-1, with unresolved D. The CDR3 runs 17 residues. The V and J ends lost 5 bases and 0 bases respectively, with 17 bases between them. CDR1 and CDR2 from the germline V gene are SEHNR and FQNEAQ (reference sequence). The CDR3 loop is CASSARPPRSSYNEQFF. The CDR3 bases are TGTGCCAGCAGCGCCCGCCCCCCGAGAAGCTCCTACAATGAGCAGTTCTTC.

As to this clone: This specimen includes other DNA sequences encoding the same CDR3. The chain uses TRBV7-9 and TRBJ2-7; D possibly uses TRBD1 or TRBD2 (5 bases each). CDR1 is SEHNR, CDR2 FQNEAQ, per germline (reference sequence). This CDR3 has 13 amino acids. Trimming removed 3 bases at V and 3 bases at J, with 9 bases between. The CDR3 DNA reads as TGTGCCAGCAGCTTGGGGGAACTCTACGAGCAGTACTTC. Its protein product is CASSLGELYEQYF.